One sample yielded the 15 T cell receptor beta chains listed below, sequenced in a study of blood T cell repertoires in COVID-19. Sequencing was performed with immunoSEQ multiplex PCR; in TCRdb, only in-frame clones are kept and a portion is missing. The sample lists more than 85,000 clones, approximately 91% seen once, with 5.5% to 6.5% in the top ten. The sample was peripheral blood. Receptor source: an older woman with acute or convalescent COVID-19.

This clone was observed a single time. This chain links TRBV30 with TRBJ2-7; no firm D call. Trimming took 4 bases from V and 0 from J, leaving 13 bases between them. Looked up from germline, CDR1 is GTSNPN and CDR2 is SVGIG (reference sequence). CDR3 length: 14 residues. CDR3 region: CAWKFGGSSYEQYF. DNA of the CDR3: TGTGCCTGGAAATTCGGCGGCAGCTCCTACGAGCAGTACTTC.

Here the CDR3 reads CASSLDGRGTDTQYF. CDR3 in DNA: TGTGCCAGCAGCTTAGATGGGCGGGGTACAGATACGCAGTATTTT. The J gene is TRBJ2-3, the V gene TRBV11-3, with D perhaps TRBD2 (6 bases). V lost 0 bases, J lost 3 bases, and 10 bases lay in between. This CDR3 is built from 15 residues. Germline V lookup: CDR1 SGHNT, CDR2 YENEEA.

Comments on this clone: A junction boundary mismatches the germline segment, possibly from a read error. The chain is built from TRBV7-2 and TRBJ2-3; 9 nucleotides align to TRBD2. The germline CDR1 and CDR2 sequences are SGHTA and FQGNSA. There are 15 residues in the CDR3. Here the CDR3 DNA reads TGTGCCAGCAGCCTAGCGGGGCGGAGCACAGATACGCAGTATTTT. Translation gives CASSLAGRSTDTQYF.

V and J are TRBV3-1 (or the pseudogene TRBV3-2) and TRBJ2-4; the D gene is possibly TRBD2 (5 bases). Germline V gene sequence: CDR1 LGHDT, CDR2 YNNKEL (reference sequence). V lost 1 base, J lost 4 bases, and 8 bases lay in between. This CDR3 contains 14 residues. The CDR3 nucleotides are TGTGCCAGCAGCCAAGGAGCGGTTAAAAACATTCAGTACTTC. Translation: CASSQGAVKNIQYF.

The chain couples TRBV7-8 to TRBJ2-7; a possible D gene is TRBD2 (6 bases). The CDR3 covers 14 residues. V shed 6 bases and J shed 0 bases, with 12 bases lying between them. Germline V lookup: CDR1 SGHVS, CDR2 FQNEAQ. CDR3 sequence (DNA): TGTGCCAGCAGGCGGACTACCCTCTCCTACGAGCAGTACTTC. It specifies CASRRTTLSYEQYF. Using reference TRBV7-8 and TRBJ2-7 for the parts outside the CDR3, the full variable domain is GAGVSQSPRYKVAKRGQDVALRCDPISGHVSLFWYQQALGQGPEFLTYFQNEAQLDKSGLPSDRFFAERPEGSVSTLKIQRTQQEDSAVYLCASRRTTLSYEQYFGPGTRLTVT.

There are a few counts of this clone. CDR3 nucleotides: TGCGCCAGCAGCTCCGGACAGCCCCAAGAGACCCAGTACTTC. Residues: CASSSGQPQETQYF. This chain joins TRBV5-1 and TRBJ2-5; weak D call: TRBD1 (6 bases). The germline gives CDR1 SGHRS, CDR2 YFSETQ. The germline V and J ends were trimmed by 3 bases and 1 base, with 10 bases remaining between them. This CDR3 has 14 amino acids.

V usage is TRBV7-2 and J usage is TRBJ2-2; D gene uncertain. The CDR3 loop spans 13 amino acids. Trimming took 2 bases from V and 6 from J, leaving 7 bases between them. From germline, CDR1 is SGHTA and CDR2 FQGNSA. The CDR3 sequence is CASSLIEAGELFF. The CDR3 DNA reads TGTGCCAGCAGCTTAATAGAGGCCGGGGAGCTGTTTTTT.

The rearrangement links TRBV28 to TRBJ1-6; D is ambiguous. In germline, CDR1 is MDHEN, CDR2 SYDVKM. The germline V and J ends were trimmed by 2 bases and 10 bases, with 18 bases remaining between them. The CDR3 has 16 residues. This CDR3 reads CASSLPPPGIGSPLHF. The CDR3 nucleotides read TGTGCCAGCAGTTTACCCCCCCCGGGTATTGGATCACCCCTCCACTTT. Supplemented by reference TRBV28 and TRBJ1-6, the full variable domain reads DVKVTQSSRYLVKRTGEKVFLECVQDMDHENMFWYRQDPGLGLRLIYFSYDVKMKEKGDIPEGYSVSREKKERFSLILESASTNQTSMYLCASSLPPPGIGSPLHFGNGTRLTVT.

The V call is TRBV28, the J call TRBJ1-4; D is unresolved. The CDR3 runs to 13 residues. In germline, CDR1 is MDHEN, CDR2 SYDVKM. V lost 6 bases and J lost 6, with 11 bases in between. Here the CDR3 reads CASRSGGYEKLFF. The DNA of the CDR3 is TGTGCCAGCAGATCGGGAGGATATGAAAAACTGTTTTTT.

The CDR3 loop reads CSAEREGEQFF. Here the CDR3 DNA reads TGCAGTGCTGAGCGGGAGGGCGAGCAGTTCTTC. The chain joins TRBV20-1 to TRBJ2-1; 10 bases fit TRBD2. The CDR3 has 11 amino acids. Germline values: CDR1 DFQATT, CDR2 SNEGSKA (reference sequence). The V segment lost 5 bases and the J segment 10 bases; nucleotides outside the gene matches: 2.

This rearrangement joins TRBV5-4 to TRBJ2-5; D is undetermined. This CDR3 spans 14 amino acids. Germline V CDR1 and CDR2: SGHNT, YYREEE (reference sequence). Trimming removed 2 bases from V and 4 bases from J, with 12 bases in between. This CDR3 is CASSFRGGLETQYF. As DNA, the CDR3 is TGTGCCAGCAGCTTTCGTGGCGGATTAGAGACCCAGTACTTC.

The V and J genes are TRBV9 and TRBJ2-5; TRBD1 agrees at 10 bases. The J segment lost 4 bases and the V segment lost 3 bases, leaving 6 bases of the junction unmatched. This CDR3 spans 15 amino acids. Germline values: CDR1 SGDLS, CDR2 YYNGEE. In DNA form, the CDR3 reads TGTGCCAGCAGCGCCCGACAGGGGGCTAGAGAGACCCAGTACTTC. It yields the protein CASSARQGARETQYF.

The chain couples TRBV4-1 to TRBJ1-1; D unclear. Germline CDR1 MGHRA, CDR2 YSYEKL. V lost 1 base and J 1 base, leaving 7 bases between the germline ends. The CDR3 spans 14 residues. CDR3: CASSQVGGNTEAFF. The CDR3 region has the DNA TGCGCCAGCAGCCAAGTTGGCGGGAACACTGAAGCTTTCTTT.

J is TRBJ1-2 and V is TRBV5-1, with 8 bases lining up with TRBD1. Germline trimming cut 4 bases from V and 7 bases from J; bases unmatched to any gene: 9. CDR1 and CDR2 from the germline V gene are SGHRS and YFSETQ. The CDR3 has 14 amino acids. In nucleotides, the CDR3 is TGCGCCAGCAGCCCGGACAGGGAGGGTAGTGGCTACACCTTC. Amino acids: CASSPDREGSGYTF.

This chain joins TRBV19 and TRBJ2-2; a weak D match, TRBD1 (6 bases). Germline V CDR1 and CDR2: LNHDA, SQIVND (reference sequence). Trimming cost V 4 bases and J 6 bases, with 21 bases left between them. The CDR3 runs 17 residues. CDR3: CASSNTGSTAGAGELFF. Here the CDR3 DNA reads TGTGCCAGTAGTAACACGGGATCTACAGCAGGGGCCGGGGAGCTGTTTTTT.